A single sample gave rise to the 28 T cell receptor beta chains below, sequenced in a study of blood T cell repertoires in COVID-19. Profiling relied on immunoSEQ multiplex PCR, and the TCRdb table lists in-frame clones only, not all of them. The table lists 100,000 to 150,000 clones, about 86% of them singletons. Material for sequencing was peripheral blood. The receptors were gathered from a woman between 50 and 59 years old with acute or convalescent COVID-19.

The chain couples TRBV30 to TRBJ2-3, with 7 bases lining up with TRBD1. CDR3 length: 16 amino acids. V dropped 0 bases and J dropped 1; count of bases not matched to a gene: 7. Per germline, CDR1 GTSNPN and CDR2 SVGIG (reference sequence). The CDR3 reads CAWSVLTGAGTDTQYF. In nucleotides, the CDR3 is TGTGCCTGGAGTGTACTAACAGGGGCGGGCACAGATACGCAGTATTTT.

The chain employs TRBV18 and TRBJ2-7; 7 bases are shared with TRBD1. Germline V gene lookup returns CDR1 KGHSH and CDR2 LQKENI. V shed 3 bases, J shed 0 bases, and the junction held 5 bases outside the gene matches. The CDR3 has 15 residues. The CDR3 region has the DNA TGTGCCAGCTCACCCATGACAGGGAGCTCCTACGAGCAGTACTTC. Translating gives CASSPMTGSSYEQYF.

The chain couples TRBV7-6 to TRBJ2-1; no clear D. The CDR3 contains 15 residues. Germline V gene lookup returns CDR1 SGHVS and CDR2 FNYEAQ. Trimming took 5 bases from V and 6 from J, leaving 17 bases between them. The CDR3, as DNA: TGTGCCAGCAGCCCCTATTTTGAGGCGTCCAATGAGCAGTTCTTC. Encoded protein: CASSPYFEASNEQFF.

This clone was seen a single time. CDR3 protein: CASSESQASYEQYF. CDR3 DNA sequence: TGCGCCAGCAGTGAGTCGCAGGCCTCCTACGAGCAGTACTTC. The chain links TRBV10-2 to TRBJ2-7; D unresolved. The germline CDR1 and CDR2 sequences are WSHSY and SAAADI. V dropped 0 bases and J dropped 0 bases, with 6 bases sitting between them. The CDR3 loop spans 14 amino acids.

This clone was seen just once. This CDR3 is CASSHTPAPGTGNYGYTF. The CDR3 DNA reads as TGTGCCAGCAGCCACACCCCGGCCCCCGGGACAGGGAATTATGGCTACACCTTC. The V gene is TRBV3-1 (or the pseudogene TRBV3-2), the J gene TRBJ1-2, with 9 bases fitting TRBD1. There are 18 residues in the CDR3. Germline V gives CDR1 LGHDT, CDR2 YNNKEL (reference sequence). V dropped 3 bases and J dropped 5; count of bases not matched to a gene: 16.

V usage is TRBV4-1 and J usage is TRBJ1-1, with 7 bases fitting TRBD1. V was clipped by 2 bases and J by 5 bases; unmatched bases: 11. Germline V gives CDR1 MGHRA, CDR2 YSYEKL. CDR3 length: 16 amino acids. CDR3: CASSQPLTGIGTEAFF. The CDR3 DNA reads TGCGCCAGCAGCCAACCTTTGACAGGGATCGGTACTGAAGCTTTCTTT.

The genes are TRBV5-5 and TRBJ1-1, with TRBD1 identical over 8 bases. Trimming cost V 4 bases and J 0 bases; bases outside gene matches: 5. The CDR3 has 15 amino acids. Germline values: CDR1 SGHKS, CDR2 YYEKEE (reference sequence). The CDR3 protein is CASSQLTGVNTEAFF. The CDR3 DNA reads TGTGCCAGCAGCCAACTGACAGGGGTGAACACTGAAGCTTTCTTT.

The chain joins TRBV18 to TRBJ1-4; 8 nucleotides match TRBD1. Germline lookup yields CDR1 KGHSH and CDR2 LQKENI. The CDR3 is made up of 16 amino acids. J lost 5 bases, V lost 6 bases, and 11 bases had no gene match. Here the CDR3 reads CASSTRGPQLNEKLFF. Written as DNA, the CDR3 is TGTGCCAGCTCGACCAGGGGGCCTCAACTAAATGAAAAACTGTTTTTT.

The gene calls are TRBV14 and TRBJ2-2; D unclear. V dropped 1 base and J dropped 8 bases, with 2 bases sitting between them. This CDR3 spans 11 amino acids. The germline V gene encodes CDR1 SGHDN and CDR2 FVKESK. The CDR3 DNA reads TGTGCCAGCAGCCAAGCTGGGGAGCTGTTTTTT. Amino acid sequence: CASSQAGELFF.

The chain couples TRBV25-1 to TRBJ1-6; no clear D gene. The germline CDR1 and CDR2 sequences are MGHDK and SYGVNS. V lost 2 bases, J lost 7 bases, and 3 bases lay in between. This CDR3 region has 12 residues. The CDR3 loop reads CASSEQNSPLHF. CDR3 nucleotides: TGTGCCAGCAGTGAACAGAATTCACCCCTCCACTTT.

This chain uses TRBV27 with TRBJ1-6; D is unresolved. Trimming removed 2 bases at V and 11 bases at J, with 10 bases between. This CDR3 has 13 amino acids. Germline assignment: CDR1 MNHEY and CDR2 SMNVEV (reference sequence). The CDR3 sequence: CASSLSRETPLHF. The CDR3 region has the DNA TGTGCCAGCAGTTTAAGTAGGGAGACACCCCTCCACTTT.

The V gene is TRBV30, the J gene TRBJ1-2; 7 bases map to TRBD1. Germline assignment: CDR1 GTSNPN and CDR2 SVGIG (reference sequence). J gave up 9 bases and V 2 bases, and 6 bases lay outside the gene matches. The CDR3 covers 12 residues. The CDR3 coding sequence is TGTGCCTGGAGTTCGTCACAGGGGAGCTACACCTTC. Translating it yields CAWSSSQGSYTF. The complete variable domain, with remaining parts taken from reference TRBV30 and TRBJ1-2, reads SQTIHQWPATLVQPVGSPLSLECTVEGTSNPNLYWYRQAAGRGLQLLFYSVGIGQISSEVPQNLSASRPQDRQFILSSKKLLLSDSGFYLCAWSSSQGSYTFGSGTRLTVV.

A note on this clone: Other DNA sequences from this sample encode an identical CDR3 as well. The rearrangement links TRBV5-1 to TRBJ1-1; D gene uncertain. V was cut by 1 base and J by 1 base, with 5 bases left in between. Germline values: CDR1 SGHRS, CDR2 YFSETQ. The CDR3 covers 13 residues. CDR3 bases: TGCGCCAGCAGCTTGAACAGGAACACTGAAGCTTTCTTT. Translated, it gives CASSLNRNTEAFF. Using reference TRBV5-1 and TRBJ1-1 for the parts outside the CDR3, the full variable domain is KAGVTQTPRYLIKTRGQQVTLSCSPISGHRSVSWYQQTPGQGLQFLFEYFSETQRNKGNFPGRFSGRQFSNSRSEMNVSTLELGDSALYLCASSLNRNTEAFFGQGTRLTVV.

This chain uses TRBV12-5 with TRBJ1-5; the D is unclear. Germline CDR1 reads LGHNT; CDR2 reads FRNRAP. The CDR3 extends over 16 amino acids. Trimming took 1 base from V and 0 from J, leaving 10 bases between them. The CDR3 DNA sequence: TGTGCTAGTGGTTTGGGGCAGACACATAGCAATCAGCCCCAGCATTTT. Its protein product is CASGLGQTHSNQPQHF.

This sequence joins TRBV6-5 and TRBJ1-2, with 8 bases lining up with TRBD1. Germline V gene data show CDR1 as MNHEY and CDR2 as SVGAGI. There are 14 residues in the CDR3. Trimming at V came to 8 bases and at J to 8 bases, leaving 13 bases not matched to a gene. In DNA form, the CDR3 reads TGTGCCAGCCAGTACCGGACAGGGATTGAGGGCTACACCTTC. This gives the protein CASQYRTGIEGYTF.

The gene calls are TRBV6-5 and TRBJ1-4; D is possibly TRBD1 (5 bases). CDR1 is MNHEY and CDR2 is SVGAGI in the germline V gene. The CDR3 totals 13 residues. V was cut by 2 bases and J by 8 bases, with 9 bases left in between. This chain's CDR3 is CASSYQGREKLFF. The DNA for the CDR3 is TGTGCCAGCAGTTACCAGGGCCGGGAAAAACTGTTTTTT.

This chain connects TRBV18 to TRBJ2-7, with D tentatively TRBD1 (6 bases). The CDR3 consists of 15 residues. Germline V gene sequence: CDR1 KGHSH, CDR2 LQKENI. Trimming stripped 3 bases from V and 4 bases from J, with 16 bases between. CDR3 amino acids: CASSPIQGFGYEQYF. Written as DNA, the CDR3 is TGTGCCAGCTCACCGATACAGGGATTTGGGTACGAGCAGTACTTC.

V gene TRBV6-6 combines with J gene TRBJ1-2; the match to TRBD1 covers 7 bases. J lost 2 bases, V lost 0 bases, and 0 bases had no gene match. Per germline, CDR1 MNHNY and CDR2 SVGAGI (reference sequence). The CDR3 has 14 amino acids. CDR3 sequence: CASSYSGQNYGYTF. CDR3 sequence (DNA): TGTGCCAGCAGTTACTCGGGACAGAACTATGGCTACACCTTC.

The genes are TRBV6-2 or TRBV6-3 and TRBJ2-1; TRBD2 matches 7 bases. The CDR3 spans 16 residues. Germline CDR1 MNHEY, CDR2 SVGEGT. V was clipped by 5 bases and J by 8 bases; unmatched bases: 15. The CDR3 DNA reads TGTGCCAGCAGTCCCCTGGGAAGCGGGGAATGGGATGAGCAGTTCTTC. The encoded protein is CASSPLGSGEWDEQFF.

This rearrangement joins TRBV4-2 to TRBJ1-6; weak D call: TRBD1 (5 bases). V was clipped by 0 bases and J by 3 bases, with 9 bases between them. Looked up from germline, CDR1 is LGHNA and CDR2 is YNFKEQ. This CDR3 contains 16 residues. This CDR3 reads CASSQDRGFYNSPLHF. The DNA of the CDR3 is TGTGCCAGCAGCCAAGATAGGGGTTTCTATAATTCACCCCTCCACTTT.

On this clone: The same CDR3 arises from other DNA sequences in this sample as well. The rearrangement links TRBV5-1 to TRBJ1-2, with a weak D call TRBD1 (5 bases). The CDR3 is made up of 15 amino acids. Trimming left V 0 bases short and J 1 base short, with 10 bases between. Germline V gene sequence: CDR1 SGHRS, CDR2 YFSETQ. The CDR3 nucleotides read TGCGCCAGCAGCTTGGGGGGCCAACTTAACTATGGCTACACCTTC. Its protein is CASSLGGQLNYGYTF.

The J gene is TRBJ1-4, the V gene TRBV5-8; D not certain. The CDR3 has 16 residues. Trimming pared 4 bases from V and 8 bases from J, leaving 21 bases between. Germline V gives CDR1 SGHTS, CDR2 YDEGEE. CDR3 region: CASSGGPRQYSEKLFF. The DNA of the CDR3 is TGTGCCAGCAGCGGAGGACCTCGGCAGTACAGCGAAAAACTGTTTTTT.

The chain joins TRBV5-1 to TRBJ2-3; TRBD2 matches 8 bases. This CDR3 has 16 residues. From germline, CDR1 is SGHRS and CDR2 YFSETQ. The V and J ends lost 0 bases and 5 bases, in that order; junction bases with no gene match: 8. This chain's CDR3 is CASSLEVRGGIDTQYF. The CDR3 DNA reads TGCGCCAGCAGCTTGGAAGTGCGCGGGGGGATAGATACGCAGTATTTT.

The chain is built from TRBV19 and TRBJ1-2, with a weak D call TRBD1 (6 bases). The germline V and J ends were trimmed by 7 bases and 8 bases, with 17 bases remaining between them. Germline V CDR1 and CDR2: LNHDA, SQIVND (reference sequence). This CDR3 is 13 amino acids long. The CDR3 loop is CASTLQGREGYTF. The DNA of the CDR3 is TGTGCCAGTACTCTACAGGGACGTGAGGGCTACACCTTC.

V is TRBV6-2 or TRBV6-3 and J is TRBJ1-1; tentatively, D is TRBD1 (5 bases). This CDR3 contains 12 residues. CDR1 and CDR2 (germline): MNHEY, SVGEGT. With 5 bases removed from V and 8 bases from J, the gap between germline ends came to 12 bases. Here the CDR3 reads CASSKPGLEAFF. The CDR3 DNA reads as TGTGCCAGCAGTAAACCAGGGTTAGAAGCTTTCTTT.

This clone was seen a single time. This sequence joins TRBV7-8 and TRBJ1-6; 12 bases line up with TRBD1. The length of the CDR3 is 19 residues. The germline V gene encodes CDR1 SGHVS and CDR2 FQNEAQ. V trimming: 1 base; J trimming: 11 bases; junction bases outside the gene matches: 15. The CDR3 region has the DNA TGTGCCAGCAGCTTAGAAGGGACCGGGACAGGGGGCTTAAAGGCACCCCTCCACTTT. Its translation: CASSLEGTGTGGLKAPLHF.

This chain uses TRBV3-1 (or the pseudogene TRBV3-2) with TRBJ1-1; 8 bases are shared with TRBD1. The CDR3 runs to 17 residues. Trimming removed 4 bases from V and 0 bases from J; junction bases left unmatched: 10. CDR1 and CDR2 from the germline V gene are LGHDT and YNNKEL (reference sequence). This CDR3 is CASSPGQGRTLNTEAFF. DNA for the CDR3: TGTGCCAGCAGCCCCGGACAGGGACGGACGTTGAACACTGAAGCTTTCTTT.

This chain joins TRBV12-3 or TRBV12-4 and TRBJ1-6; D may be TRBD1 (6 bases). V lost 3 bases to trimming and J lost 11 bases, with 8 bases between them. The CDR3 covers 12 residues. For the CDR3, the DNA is TGTGCCAGCAGTTTTGGACAGCCACCCCTCCACTTT. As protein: CASSFGQPPLHF.